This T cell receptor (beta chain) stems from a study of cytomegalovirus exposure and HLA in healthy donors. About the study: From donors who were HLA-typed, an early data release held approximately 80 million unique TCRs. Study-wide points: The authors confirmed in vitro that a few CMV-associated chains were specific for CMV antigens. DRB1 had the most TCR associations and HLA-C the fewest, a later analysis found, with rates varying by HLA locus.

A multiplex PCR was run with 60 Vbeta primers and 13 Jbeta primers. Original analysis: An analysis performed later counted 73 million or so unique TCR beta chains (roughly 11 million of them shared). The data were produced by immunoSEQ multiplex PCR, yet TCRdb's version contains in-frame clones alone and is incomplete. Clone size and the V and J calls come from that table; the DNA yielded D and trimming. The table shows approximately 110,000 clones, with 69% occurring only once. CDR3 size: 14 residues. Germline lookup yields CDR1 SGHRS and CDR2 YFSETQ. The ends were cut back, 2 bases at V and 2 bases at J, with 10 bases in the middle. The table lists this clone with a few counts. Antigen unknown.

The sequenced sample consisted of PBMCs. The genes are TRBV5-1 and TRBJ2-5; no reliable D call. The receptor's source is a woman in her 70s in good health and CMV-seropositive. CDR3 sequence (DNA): TGCGCCAGCAGCTTATTGGCAGTACAAGAGACCCAGTACTTC. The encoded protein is CASSLLAVQETQYF.